This T cell receptor (beta chain) emerged from a study of post-analysis software for immune sequencing data. Study overall: Relapsing-remitting, secondary progressive and progressive-relapsing multiple sclerosis were all included among the disease courses. Points from the study as a whole: Relative to controls, patients had five TRBV segments at higher frequency, with TRBV5-6, TRBV5-1 and TRBV20-1 among these. When compared against controls, multiple sclerosis patients showed significantly lower normalized Chao1 diversity.

CDR1 DFQATT and CDR2 SNEGSKA come from the germline V gene (reference sequence). V lost 1 base and J 4 bases, leaving 11 bases between the germline ends. The CDR3 contains 13 residues. This clonotype has more than one count but fewer than ten. What it binds is not known. Prepared TCR beta cDNA libraries contained unique molecular identifiers. The authors obtained some 500,000 cDNA molecules from roughly 1.1 to 9.2 million T cells. Each CDR3 protein is one row after TCRdb ran MiXCR on the PCR reads. The sample shows roughly 410,000 distinct CDR3 sequences, 30% to 45% of them seen only once. The sequenced sample was blood. The receptor's source is a girl aged 5-17 years with multiple sclerosis. The chain combines TRBV20-1 with TRBJ2-7; D remains ambiguous. The DNA for the CDR3 is TGCAGTGCTAGAGGGTCAGGATGGTACGAGCAGTACTTC. Amino acids: CSARGSGWYEQYF.